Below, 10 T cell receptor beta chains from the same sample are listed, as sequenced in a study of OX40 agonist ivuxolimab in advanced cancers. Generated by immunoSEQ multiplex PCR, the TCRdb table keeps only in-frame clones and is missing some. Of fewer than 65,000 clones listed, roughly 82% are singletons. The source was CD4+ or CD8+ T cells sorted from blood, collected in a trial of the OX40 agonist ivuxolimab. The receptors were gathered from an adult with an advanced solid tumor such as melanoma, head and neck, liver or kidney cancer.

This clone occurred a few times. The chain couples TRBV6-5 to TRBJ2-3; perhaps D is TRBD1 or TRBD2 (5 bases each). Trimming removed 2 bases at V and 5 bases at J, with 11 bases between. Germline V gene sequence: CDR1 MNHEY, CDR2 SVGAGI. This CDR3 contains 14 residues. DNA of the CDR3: TGTGCCAGCAGTTACAGGCAGGGACGAGATACGCAGTATTTT. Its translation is CASSYRQGRDTQYF.

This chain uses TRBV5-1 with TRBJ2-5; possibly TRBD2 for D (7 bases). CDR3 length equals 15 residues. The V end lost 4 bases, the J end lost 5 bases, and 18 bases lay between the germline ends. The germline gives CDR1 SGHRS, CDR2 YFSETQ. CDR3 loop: CASSLGGQVGETQYF. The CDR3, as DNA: TGCGCCAGCAGCCTGGGGGGGCAAGTTGGGGAGACCCAGTACTTC.

CDR3 protein: CASSLVASGLSIGQYF. For the CDR3, the DNA is TGTGCCAGCAGCTTAGTGGCTAGCGGGCTAAGTATCGGGCAGTATTTT. The chain employs TRBV7-2 and TRBJ2-3, with 8 bases matching TRBD2. V lost 1 base to trimming and J lost 11 bases; unmatched junction nucleotides: 14. CDR1 is SGHTA and CDR2 is FQGNSA in the germline V gene. CDR3 length equals 16 residues.

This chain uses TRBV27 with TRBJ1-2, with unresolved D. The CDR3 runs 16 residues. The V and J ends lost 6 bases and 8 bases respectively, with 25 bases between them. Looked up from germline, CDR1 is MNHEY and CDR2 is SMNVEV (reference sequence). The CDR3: CASRPPDTEVIGGYTF. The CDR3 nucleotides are TGTGCCAGCAGGCCGCCTGATACGGAGGTAATAGGAGGCTACACCTTC.

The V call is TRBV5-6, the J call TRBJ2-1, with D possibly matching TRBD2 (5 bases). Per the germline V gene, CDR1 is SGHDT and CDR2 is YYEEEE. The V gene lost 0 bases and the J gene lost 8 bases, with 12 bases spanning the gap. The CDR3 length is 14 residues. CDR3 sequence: CASSLEGHGDEQFF. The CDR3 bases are TGTGCCAGCAGCTTGGAAGGCCACGGGGATGAGCAGTTCTTC.

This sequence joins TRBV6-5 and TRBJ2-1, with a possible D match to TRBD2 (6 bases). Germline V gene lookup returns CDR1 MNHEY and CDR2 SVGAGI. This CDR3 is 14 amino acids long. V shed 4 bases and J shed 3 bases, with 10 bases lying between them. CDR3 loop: CASSFGSNYNEQFF. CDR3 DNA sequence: TGTGCCAGCAGTTTCGGGAGTAACTACAATGAGCAGTTCTTC.

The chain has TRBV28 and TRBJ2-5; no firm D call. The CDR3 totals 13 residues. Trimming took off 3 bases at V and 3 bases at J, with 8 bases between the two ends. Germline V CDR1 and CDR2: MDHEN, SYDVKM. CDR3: CASSLLSEETQYF. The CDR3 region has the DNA TGTGCCAGCAGTTTGCTCTCCGAAGAGACCCAGTACTTC.

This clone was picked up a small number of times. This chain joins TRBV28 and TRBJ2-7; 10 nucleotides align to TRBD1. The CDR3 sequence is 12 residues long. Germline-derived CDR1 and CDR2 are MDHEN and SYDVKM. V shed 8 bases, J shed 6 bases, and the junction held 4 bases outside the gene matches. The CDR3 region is CASGQGGVEQYF. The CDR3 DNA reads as TGTGCCAGCGGACAGGGGGGGGTCGAGCAGTACTTC.

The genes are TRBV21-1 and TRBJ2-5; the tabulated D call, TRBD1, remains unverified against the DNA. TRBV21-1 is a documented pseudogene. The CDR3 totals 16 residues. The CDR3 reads CASSYRGHIGGETQYF. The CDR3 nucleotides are TGTGCCAGCTCTTATAGGGGGCATATTGGTGGAGAGACCCAGTACTTC.

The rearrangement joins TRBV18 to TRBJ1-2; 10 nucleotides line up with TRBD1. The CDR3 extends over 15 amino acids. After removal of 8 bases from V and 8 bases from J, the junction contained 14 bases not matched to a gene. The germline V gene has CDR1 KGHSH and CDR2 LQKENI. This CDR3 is CASGPQGQGINGYTF. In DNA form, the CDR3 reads TGTGCCAGCGGGCCCCAGGGACAGGGGATAAACGGCTACACCTTC.